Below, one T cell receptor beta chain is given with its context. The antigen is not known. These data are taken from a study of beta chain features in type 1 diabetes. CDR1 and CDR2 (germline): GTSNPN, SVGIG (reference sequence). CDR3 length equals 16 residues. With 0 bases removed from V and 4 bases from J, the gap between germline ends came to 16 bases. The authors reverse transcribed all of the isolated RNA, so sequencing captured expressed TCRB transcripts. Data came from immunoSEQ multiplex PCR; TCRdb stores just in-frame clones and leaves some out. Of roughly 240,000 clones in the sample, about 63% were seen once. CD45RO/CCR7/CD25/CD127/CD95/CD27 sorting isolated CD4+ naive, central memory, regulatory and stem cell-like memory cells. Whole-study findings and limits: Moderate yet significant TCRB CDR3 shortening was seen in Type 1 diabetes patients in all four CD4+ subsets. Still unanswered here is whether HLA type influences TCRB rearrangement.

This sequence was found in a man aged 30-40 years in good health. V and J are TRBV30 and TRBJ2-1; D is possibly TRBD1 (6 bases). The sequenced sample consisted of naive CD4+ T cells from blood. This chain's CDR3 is CAWSVGNRVVYNEQFF. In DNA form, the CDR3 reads TGTGCCTGGAGTGTCGGTAACAGGGTGGTTTACAATGAGCAGTTCTTC.